This TCR beta chain was captured in a study of beta chain features in type 1 diabetes (dated by TCRdb to between 2017 and 2018). General notes on the study: Mean age, gender distribution, total cell number and subset yield did not differ between patients and healthy donors. A total of roughly 100 million sorted cells were examined across all samples, and a strong correlation was observed between cell number per subset and RNA yield. Naive and central memory subsets were obtained from all 30 or so donors, but regulatory and stem cell-like memory subsets were isolated from only 8 patients and about 8 healthy donors. In the study, recently diagnosed type 1 diabetes patients and matched healthy donors were compared on the TCRB repertoires of their sorted circulating CD4+ T cell subsets.

Each donor gave one peripheral blood draw, roughly 120 mL on average, collected into heparinised tubes. Naive, central memory, regulatory and stem cell-like memory CD4+ T cells were sorted on a BD FACSAria II using a panel including CD45RO, CCR7, CD25, CD127, CD95 and CD27. All sorted populations exceeded 95% purity. Right away, PBMCs were isolated by Lymphoprep density gradient centrifugation and were stained directly, with no culture step. So that batch effects would be minimized, each experiment stained and sorted samples in pairs, pairing one healthy donor with one patient. The entire isolated RNA was reverse transcribed using the High Capacity cDNA Reverse Transcription Kit, and thus expressed TCRB transcripts were sequenced. Stem cell-like memory T cell samples underwent survey-depth immunoSEQ sequencing, averaging roughly 1 million total reads per sample. Sorted cells were lysed in RLT buffer and RNA was extracted with DNase-treated RNeasy Micro or Mini kits, depending on cell number. To prevent cross-contamination, every cell subset was processed on its own, while patient and healthy donor samples were processed together. The immunoSEQ multiplex PCR was used to amplify TCRB sequences from cDNA, generating 87-bp fragments that spanned the CDR3 region. Sequencing of the amplicons was done on the Illumina HiSeq platform. Concerning the study's data processing: Synthetic template baselines were used to correct PCR bias computationally, reads within Hamming distance 2 were collapsed together, and singletons that could not be merged were discarded. Reads were aligned against IMGT to assign V, D and J genes, CDR3 length and insertions or deletions at six rearrangement sites. Within each subset, clonotype counts were normalized to the number of sorted cells before true diversity and Gini coefficients were calculated with the tcR R package. The overlap coefficient, calculated on TCRB nucleotide sequences, was used to measure repertoire sharing. The table comes from immuneACCESS by way of TCRdb, which keeps in-frame sequences with V and J called. Part of the clones is missing from these tables; in studies checked, under half for an unresolved V gene and the rest for unknown reasons. Clone size and the V and J calls come from that table; the DNA yielded D and trimming. This sample gives tens of thousands of clones in total; approximately 32% of them show up just once. Jointly, the top ten make up around 0.5% of the sample.

Broad study findings and their caveats: HLA sub-analyses involved small numbers of individuals, so any influence of HLA type on TCRB rearrangement remained unresolved. A moderate but significant shortening of TCRB CDR3 length was observed in type 1 diabetes patients in all four CD4+ subsets. Because cDNA rather than genomic DNA was sequenced, highly expressing activated cells could have been over-represented, although no difference in activation and CD3 levels was found between groups. Patients with type 1 diabetes made fewer insertions and deleted more nucleotides at VDJ recombination sites, implying thymic rearrangement abnormalities. Naive, central memory and regulatory TCRB repertoires appeared to be more similar among patients than among healthy donors. Shorter templates might be favored by PCR, yet because patient and control samples were amplified and corrected together, any such skew would affect both groups equally.

V is pared back by 4 bases and J by 0 bases, with 4 bases lying between the germline termini. There are 14 amino acids in the CDR3, from cysteine to phenylalanine inclusive. Only the CDR3 part of the read is kept: 42 bases, read in frame from the first base. The germline V gene provides CDR1 MGHRA and CDR2 YSYEKL. This clone was observed many times. Its target antigen remains unknown. Base qualities are not provided; no much larger clone lies one nucleotide away. This chain is built from TRBV4-1 and TRBJ2-6, with an unclear D gene assignment. The sequenced material came from stem cell memory CD4+ T cells from blood. The sample's cell subset or site, from its label and the paper: stem cell-like memory CD4+ T cells. This sequence was found in a young woman in good health. The CDR3 loop reads CASSLSSGANVLTF. In nucleotide form, the sequence is TGCGCCAGCAGCCTTAGCTCTGGGGCCAACGTCCTGACTTTC.